This entry features one T cell receptor beta chain sequence. This sample stems from a study of T cells after posttransplantation cyclophosphamide. Assay: immunoSEQ multiplex PCR; the TCRdb copy retains only in-frame clones and omits some. The data hold roughly 16,000 clones, with around nine tenths observed a single time. Germline V gene data show CDR1 as LNHNV and CDR2 as YYDKDF (reference sequence). With 3 bases clipped from V and 8 bases from J, the junction kept 16 bases outside the gene matches. There are 17 residues in the CDR3. Sampled 1 year posttransplant, controls received myeloablative marrow transplants, methotrexate and a calcineurin inhibitor.

The sequence was obtained from a male patient aged 45-60 years who received an allogeneic stem cell transplant from an unrelated donor, was CMV-positive, and had chronic GVHD only. The T cells may come from the graft donor. Sequenced material: PBMCs, taken after an allogeneic stem cell transplant with a calcineurin inhibitor and methotrexate. The genes are TRBV15 and TRBJ2-5, with 9 bases that match TRBD2. This CDR3 reads CATSSPSRGGAGGTQYF. CDR3 DNA: TGTGCCACCAGCAGTCCCTCGAGGGGGGGAGCGGGGGGAACCCAGTACTTC.